This section outlines one TCR beta chain sequence together with its context. Its antigen is not identified. The sample has other DNA sequences that encode this CDR3 too. This sample is part of a study of early stage breast cancer tumors. Across the study: Of roughly 17 invasive breast tumors, about twelve were hormone receptor-positive, HER2-negative. General observations from the study: In about 85% of the 16 patients, blood comparison separated tumor from normal breast.

Per the germline V gene, CDR1 is GTSNPN and CDR2 is SVGIG (reference sequence). V gave up 2 bases and J gave up 3 bases, with 5 bases separating them. The CDR3 sequence is 11 residues long. The data were produced by immunoSEQ multiplex PCR, yet TCRdb's version contains in-frame clones alone and is incomplete. This sample has 60,000 to 80,000 clones, with approximately 79% found just once. The TCR sequence derives from a person aged 55-75 years with breast cancer. This rearrangement joins TRBV30 to TRBJ2-7; D remains unclear. Specimen: blood. CDR3 loop: CAWSRSYEQYF. DNA of the CDR3: TGTGCCTGGAGTCGTAGCTACGAGCAGTACTTC.